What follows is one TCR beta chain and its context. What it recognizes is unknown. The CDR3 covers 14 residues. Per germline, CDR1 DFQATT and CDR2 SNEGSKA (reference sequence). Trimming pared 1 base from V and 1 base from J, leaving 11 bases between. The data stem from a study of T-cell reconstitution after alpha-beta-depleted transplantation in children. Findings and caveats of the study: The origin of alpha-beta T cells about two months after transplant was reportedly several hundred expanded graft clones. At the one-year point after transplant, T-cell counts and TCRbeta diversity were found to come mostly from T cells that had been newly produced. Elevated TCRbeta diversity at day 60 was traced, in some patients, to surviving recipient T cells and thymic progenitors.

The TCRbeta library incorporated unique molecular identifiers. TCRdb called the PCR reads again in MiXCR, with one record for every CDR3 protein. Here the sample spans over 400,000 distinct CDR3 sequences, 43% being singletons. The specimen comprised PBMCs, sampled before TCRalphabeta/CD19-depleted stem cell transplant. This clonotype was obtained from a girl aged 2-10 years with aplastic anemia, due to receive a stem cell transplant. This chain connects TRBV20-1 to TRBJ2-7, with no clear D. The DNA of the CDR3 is TGCAGTGCTAGAGGAGTGAGCGCTTCCTACGAGCAGTACTTC. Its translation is CSARGVSASYEQYF.